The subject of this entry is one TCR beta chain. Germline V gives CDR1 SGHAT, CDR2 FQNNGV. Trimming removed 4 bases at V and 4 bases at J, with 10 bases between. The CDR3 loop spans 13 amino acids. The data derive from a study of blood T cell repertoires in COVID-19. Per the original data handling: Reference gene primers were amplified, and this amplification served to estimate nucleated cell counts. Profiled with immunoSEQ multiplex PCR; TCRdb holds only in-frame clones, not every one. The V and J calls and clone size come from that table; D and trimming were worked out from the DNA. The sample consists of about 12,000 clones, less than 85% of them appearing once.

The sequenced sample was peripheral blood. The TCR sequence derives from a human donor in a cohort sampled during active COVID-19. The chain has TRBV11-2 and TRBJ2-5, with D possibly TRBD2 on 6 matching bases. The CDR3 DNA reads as TGTGCCAGCAGCTCGACTAGGGCAGAGACCCAGTACTTC. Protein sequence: CASSSTRAETQYF.